This TCR beta chain was found in a study of post-analysis software for immune sequencing data. About the study: Disease trajectories encompassed relapsing-remitting, secondary progressive and progressive-relapsing multiple sclerosis. Findings and limits, study-wide: Relative to controls, patients with multiple sclerosis showed significantly lower normalized Chao1 diversity. The F measure placed samples prepared in the same batch into strongly shared clusters. Patients carried five TRBV segments more frequently than controls did, and TRBV5-6, TRBV5-1 and TRBV20-1 were among them.

Unique molecular identifiers were present in the TCR beta cDNA libraries. Starting from roughly 1.1 to 9.2 million T cells, the study yielded approximately 460,000 cDNA molecules. TCRdb independently ran MiXCR on the PCR reads; one entry per CDR3 protein. The data contain about 820,000 distinct CDR3 sequences, roughly 58% of them singletons. From germline, CDR1 is SGHRS and CDR2 YFSETQ. The CDR3 extends over 13 amino acids. Details on this clonotype: Antigen specificity is unknown.

The material sequenced was blood. The receptor was isolated from a girl aged 10 to 17 with multiple sclerosis. The chain carries TRBV5-1 and TRBJ2-5, with 8 bases aligning to TRBD1. Gene TRBJ2-7 matches the end of the DNA better, so the J call may be wrong. The CDR3 reads CASSKGTGYEQYF. In DNA, the CDR3 is TGCGCCAGCAGCAAAGGGACAGGCTACGAGCAGTACTTC.